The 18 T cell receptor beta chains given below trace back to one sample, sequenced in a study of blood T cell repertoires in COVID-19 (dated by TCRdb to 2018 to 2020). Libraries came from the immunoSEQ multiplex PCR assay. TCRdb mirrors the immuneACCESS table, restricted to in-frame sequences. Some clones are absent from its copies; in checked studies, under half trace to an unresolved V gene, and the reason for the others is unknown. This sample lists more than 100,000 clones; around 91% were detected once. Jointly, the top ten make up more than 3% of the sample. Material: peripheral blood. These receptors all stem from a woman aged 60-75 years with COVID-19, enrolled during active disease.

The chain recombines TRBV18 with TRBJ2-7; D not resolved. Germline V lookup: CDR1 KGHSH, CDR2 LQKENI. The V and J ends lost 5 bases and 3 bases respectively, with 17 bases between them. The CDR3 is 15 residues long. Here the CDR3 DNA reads TGTGCCAGCTCATCATCCGGGTCCGGCTTCTACGAGCAGTACTTC. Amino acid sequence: CASSSSGSGFYEQYF.

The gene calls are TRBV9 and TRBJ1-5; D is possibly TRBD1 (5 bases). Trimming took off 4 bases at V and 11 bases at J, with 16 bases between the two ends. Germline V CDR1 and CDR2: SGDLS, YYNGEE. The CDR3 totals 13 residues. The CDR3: CASSHRGEDTQHF. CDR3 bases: TGTGCCAGCAGCCATCGGGGGGAAGACACCCAGCATTTT.

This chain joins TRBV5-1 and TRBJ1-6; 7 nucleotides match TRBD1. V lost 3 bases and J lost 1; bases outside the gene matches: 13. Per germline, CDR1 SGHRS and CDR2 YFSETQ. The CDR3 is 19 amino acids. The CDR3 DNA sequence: TGCGCCAGCAGCTCGACGACAGGGTCAATGGGGTCCTATAATTCACCCCTCCACTTT. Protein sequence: CASSSTTGSMGSYNSPLHF.

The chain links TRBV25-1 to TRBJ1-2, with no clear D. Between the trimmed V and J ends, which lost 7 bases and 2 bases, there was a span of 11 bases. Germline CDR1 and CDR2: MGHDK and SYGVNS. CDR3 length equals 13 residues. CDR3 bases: TGTGCCAGCACACCGACCGGGAACTATGGCTACACCTTC. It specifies CASTPTGNYGYTF.

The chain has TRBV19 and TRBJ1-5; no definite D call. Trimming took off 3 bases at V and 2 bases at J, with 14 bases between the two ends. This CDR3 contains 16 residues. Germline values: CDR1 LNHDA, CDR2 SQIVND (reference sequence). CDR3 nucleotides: TGTGCCAGTAGTATGTCGCGGTATAGGCGCAATCAGCCCCAGCATTTT. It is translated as CASSMSRYRRNQPQHF.

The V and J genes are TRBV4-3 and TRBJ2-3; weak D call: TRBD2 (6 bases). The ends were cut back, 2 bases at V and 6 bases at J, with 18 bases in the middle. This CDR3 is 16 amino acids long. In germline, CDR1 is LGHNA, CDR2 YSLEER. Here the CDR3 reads CASSQSTAGRSDTQYF. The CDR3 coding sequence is TGCGCCAGCAGCCAATCGACGGCGGGGCGCTCCGATACGCAGTATTTT.

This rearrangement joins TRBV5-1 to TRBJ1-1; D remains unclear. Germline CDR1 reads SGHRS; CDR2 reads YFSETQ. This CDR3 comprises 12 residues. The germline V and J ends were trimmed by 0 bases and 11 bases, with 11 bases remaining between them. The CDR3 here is CASSLVGVGAFF. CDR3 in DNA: TGCGCCAGCAGCTTGGTCGGGGTGGGGGCTTTCTTT. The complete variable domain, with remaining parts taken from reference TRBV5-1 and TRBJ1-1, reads KAGVTQTPRYLIKTRGQQVTLSCSPISGHRSVSWYQQTPGQGLQFLFEYFSETQRNKGNFPGRFSGRQFSNSRSEMNVSTLELGDSALYLCASSLVGVGAFFGQGTRLTVV.

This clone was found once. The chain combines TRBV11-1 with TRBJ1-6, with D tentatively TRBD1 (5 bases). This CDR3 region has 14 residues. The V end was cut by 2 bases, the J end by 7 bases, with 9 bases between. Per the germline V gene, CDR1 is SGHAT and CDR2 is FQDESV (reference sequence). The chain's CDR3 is CASSLFRENSPLHF. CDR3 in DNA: TGTGCCAGCAGCTTATTCAGGGAAAATTCACCCCTCCACTTT.

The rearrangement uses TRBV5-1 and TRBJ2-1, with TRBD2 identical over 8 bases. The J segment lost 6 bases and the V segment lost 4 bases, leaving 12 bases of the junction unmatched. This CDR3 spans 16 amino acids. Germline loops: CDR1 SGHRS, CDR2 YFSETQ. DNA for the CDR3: TGCGCCAGCAGCCCTGGTGGGCGGGGGGCTCTCAATGAGCAGTTCTTC. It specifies CASSPGGRGALNEQFF.

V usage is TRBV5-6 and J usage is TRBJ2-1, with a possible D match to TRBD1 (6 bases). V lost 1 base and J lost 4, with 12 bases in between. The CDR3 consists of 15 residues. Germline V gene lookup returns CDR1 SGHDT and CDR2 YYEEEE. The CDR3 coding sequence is TGTGCCAGCAGCTTGATGGGGACACCTTACAATGAGCAGTTCTTC. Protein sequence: CASSLMGTPYNEQFF.

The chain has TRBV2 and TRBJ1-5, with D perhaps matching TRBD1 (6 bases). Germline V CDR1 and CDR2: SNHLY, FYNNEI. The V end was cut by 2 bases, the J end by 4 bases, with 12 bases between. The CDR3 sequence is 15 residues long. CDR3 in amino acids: CASSEWGGPNQPQHF. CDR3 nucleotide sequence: TGTGCCAGCAGTGAATGGGGGGGCCCGAATCAGCCCCAGCATTTT.

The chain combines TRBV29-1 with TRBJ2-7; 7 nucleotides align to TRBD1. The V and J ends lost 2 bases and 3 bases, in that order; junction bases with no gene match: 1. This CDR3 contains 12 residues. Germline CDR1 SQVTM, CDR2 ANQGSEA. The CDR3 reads CSVERQGYEQYF. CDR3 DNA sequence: TGCAGCGTTGAAAGACAGGGCTACGAGCAGTACTTC.

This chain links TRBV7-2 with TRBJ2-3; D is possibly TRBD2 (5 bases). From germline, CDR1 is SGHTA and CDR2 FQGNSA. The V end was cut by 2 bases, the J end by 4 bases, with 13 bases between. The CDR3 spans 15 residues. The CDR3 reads CASSLYGVRPDTQYF. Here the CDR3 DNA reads TGTGCCAGCAGCTTATACGGGGTTCGCCCAGATACGCAGTATTTT.

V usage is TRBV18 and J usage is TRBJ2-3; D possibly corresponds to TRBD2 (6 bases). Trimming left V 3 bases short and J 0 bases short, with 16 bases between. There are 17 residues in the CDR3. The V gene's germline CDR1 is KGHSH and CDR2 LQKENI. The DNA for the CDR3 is TGTGCCAGCTCACCTCCCAGGGCGGGATTTAGCACAGATACGCAGTATTTT. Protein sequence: CASSPPRAGFSTDTQYF.

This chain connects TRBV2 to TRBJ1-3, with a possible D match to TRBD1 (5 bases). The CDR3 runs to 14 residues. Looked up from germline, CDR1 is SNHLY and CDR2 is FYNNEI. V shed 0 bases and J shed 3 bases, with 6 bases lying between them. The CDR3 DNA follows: TGTGCCAGCAGTGAAGCAGGGGTTGGAAACACCATATATTTT. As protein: CASSEAGVGNTIYF.

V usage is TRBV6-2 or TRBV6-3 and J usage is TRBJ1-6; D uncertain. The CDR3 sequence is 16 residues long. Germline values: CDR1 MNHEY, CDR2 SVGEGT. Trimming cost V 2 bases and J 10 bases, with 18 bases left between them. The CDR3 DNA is TGTGCCAGCAGTTACGGAGCTGGTAGCATTGGATCACCCCTCCACTTT. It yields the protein CASSYGAGSIGSPLHF.

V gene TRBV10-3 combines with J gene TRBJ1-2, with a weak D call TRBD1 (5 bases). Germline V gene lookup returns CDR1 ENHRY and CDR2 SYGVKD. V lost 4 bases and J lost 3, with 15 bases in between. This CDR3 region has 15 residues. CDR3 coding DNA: TGTGCCATCAGTGGGGGGGGAGGCTCCCACTATGGCTACACCTTC. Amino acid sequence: CAISGGGGSHYGYTF.

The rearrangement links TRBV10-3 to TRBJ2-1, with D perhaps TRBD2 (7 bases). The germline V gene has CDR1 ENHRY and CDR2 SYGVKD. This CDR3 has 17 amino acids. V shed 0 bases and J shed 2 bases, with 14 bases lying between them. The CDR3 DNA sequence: TGTGCCATCAGTGAGTCGACTAGGGGGGGGCCCTACAATGAGCAGTTCTTC. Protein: CAISESTRGGPYNEQFF.